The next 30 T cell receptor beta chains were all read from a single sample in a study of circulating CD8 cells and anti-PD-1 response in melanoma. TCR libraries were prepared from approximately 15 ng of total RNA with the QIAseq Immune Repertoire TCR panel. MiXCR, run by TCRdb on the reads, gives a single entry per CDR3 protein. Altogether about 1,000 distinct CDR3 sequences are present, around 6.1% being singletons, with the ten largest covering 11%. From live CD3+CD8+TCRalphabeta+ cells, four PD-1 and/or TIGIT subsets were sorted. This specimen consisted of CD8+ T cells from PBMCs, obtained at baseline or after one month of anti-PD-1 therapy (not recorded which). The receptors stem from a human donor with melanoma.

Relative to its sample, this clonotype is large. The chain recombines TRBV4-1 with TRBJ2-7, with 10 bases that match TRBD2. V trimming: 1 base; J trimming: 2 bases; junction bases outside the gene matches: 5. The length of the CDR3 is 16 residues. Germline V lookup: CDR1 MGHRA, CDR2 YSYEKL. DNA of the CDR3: TGCGCCAGCAGCCAAGTTCAACTAGCGGGAACCTACGAGCAGTACTTC. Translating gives CASSQVQLAGTYEQYF.

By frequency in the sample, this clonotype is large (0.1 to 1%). In nucleotides, the CDR3 is TGTGCCAGTAAAACCACAGGGGGCAGAACAGATACGCAGTATTTT. This translates into CASKTTGGRTDTQYF. The V call is TRBV19, the J call TRBJ2-3, with 9 bases identical to TRBD1. In germline, CDR1 is LNHDA, CDR2 SQIVND (reference sequence). The CDR3 covers 15 residues. With V trimmed by 7 bases and J by 3 bases, 8 bases remained unmatched.

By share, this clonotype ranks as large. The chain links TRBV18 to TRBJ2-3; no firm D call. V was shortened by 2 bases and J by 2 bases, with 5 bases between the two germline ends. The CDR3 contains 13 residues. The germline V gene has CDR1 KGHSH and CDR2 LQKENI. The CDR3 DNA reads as TGTGCCAGCTCACCAGGGGTCACAGATACGCAGTATTTT. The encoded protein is CASSPGVTDTQYF.

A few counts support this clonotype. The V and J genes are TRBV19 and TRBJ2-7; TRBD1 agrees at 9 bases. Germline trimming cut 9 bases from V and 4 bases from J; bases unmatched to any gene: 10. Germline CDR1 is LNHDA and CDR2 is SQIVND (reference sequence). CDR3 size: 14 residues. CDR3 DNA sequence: TGTGCCAGCCAAATAACAGGGGGCATATACGAGCAGTACTTC. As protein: CASQITGGIYEQYF.

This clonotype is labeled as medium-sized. The CDR3 loop reads CASSWTPMNTEAFF. DNA of the CDR3: TGTGCCAGCAGTTGGACACCCATGAACACTGAAGCTTTCTTT. The rearrangement uses TRBV27 and TRBJ1-1, with D possibly TRBD1 on 5 matching bases. Germline V CDR1 and CDR2: MNHEY, SMNVEV (reference sequence). Trimming took off 4 bases at V and 0 bases at J, with 9 bases between the two ends. The CDR3 is 14 amino acids.

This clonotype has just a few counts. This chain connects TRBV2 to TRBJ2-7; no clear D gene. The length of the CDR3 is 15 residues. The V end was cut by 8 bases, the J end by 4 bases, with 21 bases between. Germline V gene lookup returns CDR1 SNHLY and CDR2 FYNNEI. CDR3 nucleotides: TGTGCCAGCGGTGTACCAGGTTCCGCAAGGTACGAGCAGTACTTC. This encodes CASGVPGSARYEQYF.

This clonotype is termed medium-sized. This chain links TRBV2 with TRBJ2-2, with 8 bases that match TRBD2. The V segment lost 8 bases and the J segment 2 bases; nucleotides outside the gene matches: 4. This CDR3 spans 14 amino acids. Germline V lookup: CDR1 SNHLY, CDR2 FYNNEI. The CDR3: CASETSDNTGELFF. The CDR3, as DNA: TGTGCCAGCGAGACTAGCGATAACACCGGGGAGCTGTTTTTT.

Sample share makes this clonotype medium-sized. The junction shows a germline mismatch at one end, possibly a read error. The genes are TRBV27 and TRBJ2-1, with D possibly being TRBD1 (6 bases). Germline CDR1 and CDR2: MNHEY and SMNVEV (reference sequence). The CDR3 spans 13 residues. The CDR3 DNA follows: TGTGCCAGCAATCCAACCTCGACAGGACCCGGCCTCTTC. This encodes CASNPTSTGPGLF.

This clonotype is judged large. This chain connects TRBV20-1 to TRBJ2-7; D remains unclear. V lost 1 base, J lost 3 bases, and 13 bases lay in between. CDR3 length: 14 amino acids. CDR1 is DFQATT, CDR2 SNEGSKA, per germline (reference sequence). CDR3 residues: CSARVLAGDYEQYF. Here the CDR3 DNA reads TGCAGTGCTAGAGTTTTGGCAGGAGACTACGAGCAGTACTTC.

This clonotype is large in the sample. CDR3 nucleotides: TGTGCCAGCAGTGAATCAGGTTACCAAGAGACCCAGTACTTC. Translated, it gives CASSESGYQETQYF. This rearrangement joins TRBV2 to TRBJ2-5; D gene unclear. CDR3 length: 14 amino acids. Germline CDR1 SNHLY, CDR2 FYNNEI. Trimming took off 2 bases at V and 0 bases at J, with 7 bases between the two ends. The entire variable domain, with the rest obtained from reference TRBV2 and TRBJ2-5, is as follows: EPEVTQTPSHQVTQMGQEVILRCVPISNHLYFYWYRQILGQKVEFLVSFYNNEISEKSEIFDDQFSVERPDGSNFTLKIRSTKLEDSAMYFCASSESGYQETQYFGPGTRLLVL.

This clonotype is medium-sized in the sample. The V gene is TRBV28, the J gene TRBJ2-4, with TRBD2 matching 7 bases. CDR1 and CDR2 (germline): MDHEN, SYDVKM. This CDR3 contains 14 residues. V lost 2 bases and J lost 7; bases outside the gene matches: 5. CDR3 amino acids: CASSLNRGGNIQYF. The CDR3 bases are TGTGCCAGCAGTTTAAACCGGGGAGGGAACATTCAGTACTTC.

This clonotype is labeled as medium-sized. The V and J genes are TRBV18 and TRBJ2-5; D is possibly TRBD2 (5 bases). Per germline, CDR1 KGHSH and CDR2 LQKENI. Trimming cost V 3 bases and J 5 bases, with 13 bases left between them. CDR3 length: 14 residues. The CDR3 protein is CASSPLRGSETQYF. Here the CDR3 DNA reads TGTGCCAGCTCACCCCTCCGGGGATCGGAGACCCAGTACTTC.

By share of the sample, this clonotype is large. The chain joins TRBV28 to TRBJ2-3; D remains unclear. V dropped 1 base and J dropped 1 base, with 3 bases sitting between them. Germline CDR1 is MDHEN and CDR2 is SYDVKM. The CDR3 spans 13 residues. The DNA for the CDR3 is TGTGCCAGCAGTTTATCCGGCACAGATACGCAGTATTTT. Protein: CASSLSGTDTQYF. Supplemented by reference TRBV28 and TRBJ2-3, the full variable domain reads DVKVTQSSRYLVKRTGEKVFLECVQDMDHENMFWYRQDPGLGLRLIYFSYDVKMKEKGDIPEGYSVSREKKERFSLILESASTNQTSMYLCASSLSGTDTQYFGPGTRLTVL.

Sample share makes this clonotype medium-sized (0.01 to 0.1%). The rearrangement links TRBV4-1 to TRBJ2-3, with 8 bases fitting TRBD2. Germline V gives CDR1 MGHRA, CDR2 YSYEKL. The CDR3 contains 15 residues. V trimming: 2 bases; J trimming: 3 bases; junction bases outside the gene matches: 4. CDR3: CASSQRGGATDTQYF. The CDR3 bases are TGCGCCAGCAGCCAACGGGGGGGCGCGACAGATACGCAGTATTTT.

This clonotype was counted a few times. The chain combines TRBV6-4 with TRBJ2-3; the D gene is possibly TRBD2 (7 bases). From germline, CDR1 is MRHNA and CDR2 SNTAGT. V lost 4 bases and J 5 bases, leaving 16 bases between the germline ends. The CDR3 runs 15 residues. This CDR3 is CASSGSGGPGDTQYF. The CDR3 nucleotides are TGTGCCAGCAGTGGCTCCGGGGGGCCCGGAGATACGCAGTATTTT.

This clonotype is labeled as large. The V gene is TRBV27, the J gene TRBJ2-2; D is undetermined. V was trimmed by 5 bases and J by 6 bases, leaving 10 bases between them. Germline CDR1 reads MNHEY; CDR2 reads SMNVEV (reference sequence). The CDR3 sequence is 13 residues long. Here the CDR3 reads CASSPGGAGELFF. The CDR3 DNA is TGTGCCAGCAGTCCCGGTGGCGCCGGGGAGCTGTTTTTT.

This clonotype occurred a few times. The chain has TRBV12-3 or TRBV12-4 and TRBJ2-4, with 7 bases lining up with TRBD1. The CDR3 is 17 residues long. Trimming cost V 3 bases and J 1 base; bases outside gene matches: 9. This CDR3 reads CASSFEGQLRAKNIQYF. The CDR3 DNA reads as TGTGCCAGCAGTTTCGAGGGACAGCTGAGGGCCAAAAACATTCAGTACTTC.

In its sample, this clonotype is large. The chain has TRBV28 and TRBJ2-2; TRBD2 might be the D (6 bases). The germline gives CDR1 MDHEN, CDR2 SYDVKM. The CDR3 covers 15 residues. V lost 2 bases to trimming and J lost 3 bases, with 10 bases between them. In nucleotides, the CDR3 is TGTGCCAGCAGTTTAGGCGGGGACGACACCGGGGAGCTGTTTTTT. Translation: CASSLGGDDTGELFF.

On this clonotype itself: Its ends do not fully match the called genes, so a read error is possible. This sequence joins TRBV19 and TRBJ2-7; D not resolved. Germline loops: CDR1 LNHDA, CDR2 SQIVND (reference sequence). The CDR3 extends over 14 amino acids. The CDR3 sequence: CASSIAGAVYGQYF. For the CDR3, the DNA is TGTGCCAGTAGTATCGCAGGAGCTGTCTACGGGCAGTACTTC.

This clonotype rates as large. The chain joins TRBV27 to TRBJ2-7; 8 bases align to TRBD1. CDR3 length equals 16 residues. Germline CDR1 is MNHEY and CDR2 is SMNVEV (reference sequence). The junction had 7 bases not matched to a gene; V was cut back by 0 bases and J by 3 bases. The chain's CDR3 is CASSLSTGECGYEQYF. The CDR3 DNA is TGTGCCAGCAGTTTATCGACAGGGGAATGCGGCTACGAGCAGTACTTC.

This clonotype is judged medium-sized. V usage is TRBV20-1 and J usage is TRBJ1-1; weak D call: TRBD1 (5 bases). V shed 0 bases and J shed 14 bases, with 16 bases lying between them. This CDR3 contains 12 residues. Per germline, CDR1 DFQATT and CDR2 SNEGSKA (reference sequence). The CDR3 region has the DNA TGCAGTGCTAGAGATTTTCCTCGGGACGACTTCTTT. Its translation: CSARDFPRDDFF.

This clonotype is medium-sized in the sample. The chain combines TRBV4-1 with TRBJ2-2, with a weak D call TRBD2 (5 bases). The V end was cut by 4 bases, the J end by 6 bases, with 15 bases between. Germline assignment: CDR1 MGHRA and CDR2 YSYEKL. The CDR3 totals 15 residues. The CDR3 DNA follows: TGCGCCAGCAGCCTAGACGACCTGGAGGCCGGGGAGCTGTTTTTT. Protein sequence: CASSLDDLEAGELFF.

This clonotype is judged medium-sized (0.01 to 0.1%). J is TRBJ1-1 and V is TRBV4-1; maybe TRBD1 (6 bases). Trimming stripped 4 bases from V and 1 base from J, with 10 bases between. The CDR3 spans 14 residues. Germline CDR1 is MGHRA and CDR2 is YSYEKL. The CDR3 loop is CASSPGQQNTEAFF. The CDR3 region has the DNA TGCGCCAGCAGCCCCGGACAGCAGAACACTGAAGCTTTCTTT.

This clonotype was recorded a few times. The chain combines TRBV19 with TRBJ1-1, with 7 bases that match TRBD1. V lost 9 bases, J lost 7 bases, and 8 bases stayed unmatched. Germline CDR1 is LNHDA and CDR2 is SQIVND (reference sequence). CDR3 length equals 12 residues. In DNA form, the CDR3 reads TGTGCCAGCCTCAGGGGGGACAGTGAAGCTTTCTTT. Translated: CASLRGDSEAFF.

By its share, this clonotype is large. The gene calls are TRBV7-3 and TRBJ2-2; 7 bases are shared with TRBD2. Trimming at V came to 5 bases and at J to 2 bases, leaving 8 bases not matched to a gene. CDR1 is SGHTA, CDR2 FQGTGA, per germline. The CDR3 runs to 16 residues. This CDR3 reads CASSPWGGGNTGELFF. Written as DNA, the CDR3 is TGTGCCAGCAGCCCTTGGGGCGGGGGAAACACCGGGGAGCTGTTTTTT.

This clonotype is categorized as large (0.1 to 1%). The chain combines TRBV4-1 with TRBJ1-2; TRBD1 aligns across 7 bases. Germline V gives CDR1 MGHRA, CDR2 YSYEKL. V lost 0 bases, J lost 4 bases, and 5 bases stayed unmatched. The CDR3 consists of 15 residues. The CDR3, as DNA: TGCGCCAGCAGCCAAGATCGAGGGGGCGGCTATGGCTACACCTTC. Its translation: CASSQDRGGGYGYTF.

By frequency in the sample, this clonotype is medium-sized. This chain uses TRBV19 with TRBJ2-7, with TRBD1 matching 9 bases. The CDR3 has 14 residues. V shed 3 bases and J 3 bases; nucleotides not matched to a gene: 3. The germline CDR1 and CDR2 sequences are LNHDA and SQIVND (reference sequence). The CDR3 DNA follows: TGTGCCAGTAGTATGACAGGGGGAATCTACGAGCAGTACTTC. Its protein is CASSMTGGIYEQYF.

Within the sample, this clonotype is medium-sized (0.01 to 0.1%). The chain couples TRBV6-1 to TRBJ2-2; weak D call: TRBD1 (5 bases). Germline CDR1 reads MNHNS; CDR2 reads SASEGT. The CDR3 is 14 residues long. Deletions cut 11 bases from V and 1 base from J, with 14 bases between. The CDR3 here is CASQGPENTGELFF. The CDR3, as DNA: TGTGCCTCCCAGGGCCCAGAGAACACCGGGGAGCTGTTTTTT.

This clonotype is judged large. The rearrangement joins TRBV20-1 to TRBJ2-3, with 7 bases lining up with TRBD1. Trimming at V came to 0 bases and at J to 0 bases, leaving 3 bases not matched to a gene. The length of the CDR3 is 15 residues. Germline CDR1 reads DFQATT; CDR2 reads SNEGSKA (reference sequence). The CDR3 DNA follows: TGCAGTGCTAGAGATAGGGACAGTAGCACAGATACGCAGTATTTT. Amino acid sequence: CSARDRDSSTDTQYF.

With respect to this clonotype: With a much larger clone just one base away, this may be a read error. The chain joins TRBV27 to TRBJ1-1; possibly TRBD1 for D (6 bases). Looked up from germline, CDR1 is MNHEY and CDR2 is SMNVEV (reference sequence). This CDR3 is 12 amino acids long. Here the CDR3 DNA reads TGTGCCAGCAGTTTAGGGGGGGCCGAAGCTCTCTTT. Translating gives CASSLGGAEALF.